This T cell receptor (beta chain) was retrieved from a study of cytomegalovirus exposure and HLA in healthy donors. A single count supports this clone. What it recognizes is unknown. Points from the study as a whole: Apart from CMV serostatus, no immune exposure information was available. A likely sequencing artifact accounted for one observed cluster of highly shared sequence variants.

Both 60 Vbeta primers and 13 Jbeta primers went into the PCR. Here immunoSEQ multiplex PCR was the method, and the copy in TCRdb shows in-frame clones only, minus some. The table lists about 90,000 clones, 60% to 80% of them singletons, with around 16% in the top ten. The CDR3 covers 17 residues. The germline CDR1 and CDR2 sequences are MNHEY and SMNVEV (reference sequence). J lost 7 bases, V lost 1 base, and 6 bases had no gene match. The sequencing sample was made of PBMCs. This chain joins TRBV27 and TRBJ2-1, with 14 bases identical to TRBD2. The receptor comes from a woman aged 45-60 years in good health and CMV-seropositive. The CDR3: CASSLFWTSGRTNEQFF. CDR3 in DNA: TGTGCCAGCAGTTTATTCTGGACTAGCGGGAGGACTAATGAGCAGTTCTTC.